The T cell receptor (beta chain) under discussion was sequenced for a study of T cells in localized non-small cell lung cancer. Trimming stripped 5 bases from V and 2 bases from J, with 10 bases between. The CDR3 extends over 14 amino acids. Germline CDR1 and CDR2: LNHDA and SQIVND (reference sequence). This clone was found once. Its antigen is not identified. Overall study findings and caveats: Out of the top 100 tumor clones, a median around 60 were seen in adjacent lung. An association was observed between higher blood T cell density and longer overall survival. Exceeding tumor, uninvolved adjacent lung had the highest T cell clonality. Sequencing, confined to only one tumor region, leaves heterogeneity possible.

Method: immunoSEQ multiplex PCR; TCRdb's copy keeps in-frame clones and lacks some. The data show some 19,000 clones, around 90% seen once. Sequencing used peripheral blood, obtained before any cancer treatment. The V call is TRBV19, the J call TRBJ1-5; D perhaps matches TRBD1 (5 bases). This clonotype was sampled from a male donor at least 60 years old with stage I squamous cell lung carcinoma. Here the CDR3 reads CASSYEQGNQPQHF. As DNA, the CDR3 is TGTGCCAGTAGTTATGAACAGGGCAATCAGCCCCAGCATTTT.